This T cell receptor beta chain was observed in a study of blood T cell repertoires in COVID-19. About the research overall: Nucleic acid was either cDNA or gDNA, and it came from T cells, B-cell-depleted T cells, or PBMCs.

Sequencing was performed with immunoSEQ multiplex PCR; in TCRdb, only in-frame clones are kept and a portion is missing. The sample has 250,000 to 300,000 clones; 70% to 90% are singletons. This CDR3 region has 16 residues. Germline V gene data show CDR1 as MNHEY and CDR2 as SVGEGT. V was clipped by 2 bases and J by 0 bases, with 11 bases between them. The chain is built from TRBV6-2 or TRBV6-3 and TRBJ2-4, with a possible D match to TRBD1 (5 bases). The sequencing sample was made of peripheral blood. This TCR came from a woman aged 25 to 45 with COVID-19, enrolled during active disease. For the CDR3, the DNA is TGTGCCAGCAGTTACCTGGACATCATAGCCAAAAACATTCAGTACTTC. Translation: CASSYLDIIAKNIQYF.